These 2 T cell receptor beta chains were all obtained from the same sample, sequenced in a study of blood T cell repertoires in COVID-19. The method was immunoSEQ multiplex PCR; TCRdb's version includes in-frame clones alone and lacks a portion of them. Among under 150,000 clones listed, roughly 80% were seen once. The specimen sequenced was peripheral blood. Receptor source: a man aged 50 to 60 with active or convalescent COVID-19.

This clone was counted a single time. The chain uses TRBV15 and TRBJ2-1, with a weak D call TRBD2 (6 bases). Germline V gene lookup returns CDR1 LNHNV and CDR2 YYDKDF (reference sequence). This CDR3 has 13 residues. V lost 0 bases and J lost 10, with 10 bases in between. The CDR3 region is CATSRERGGEQFF. The CDR3 region has the DNA TGTGCCACCAGCAGAGAAAGGGGAGGCGAGCAGTTCTTC.

The gene calls are TRBV28 and TRBJ1-5, with D tentatively TRBD1 (6 bases). V was shortened by 7 bases and J by 3 bases, with 16 bases between the two germline ends. CDR1 is MDHEN and CDR2 is SYDVKM in the germline V gene. This CDR3 is built from 15 residues. The CDR3 coding sequence is TGTGCCAGCATTCCTCGGGGGGCTGCCAATCAGCCCCAGCATTTT. Its translation: CASIPRGAANQPQHF.